These 20 T cell receptor beta chains were sequenced from one sample in a study of blood T cells in healthy people across ages. Primed by a sample-barcoded 5' primer and a J-beta primer mix, a second PCR proceeded for 7 to 11 cycles. Each CDR3 protein gets one entry after TCRdb re-called the 5' RACE reads with MiXCR. This table holds about 1 million distinct CDR3 sequences, 45% found once. Material for sequencing was blood. These receptors were collected from a woman between 55 and 75 years old in good health.

The chain couples TRBV20-1 to TRBJ2-5, with 7 bases identical to TRBD2. The DNA end favors TRBJ2-7, so the J call may be wrong. Germline-derived CDR1 and CDR2 are DFQATT and SNEGSKA (reference sequence). This CDR3 region has 15 residues. In nucleotides, the CDR3 is TGCAGTGTAGGGACTTGGACTAGAGGCACCTACGAGCAGTACTTC. It is translated as CSVGTWTRGTYEQYF.

The rearrangement links TRBV12-3 or TRBV12-4 to TRBJ2-1, with a possible D match to TRBD1 (6 bases). The V gene lost 5 bases and the J gene lost 6 bases, with 14 bases spanning the gap. The CDR3 contains 14 residues. In DNA, the CDR3 is TGTGCCAGCAGTGTTAATGGACAGTTCAATGAGCAGTTCTTC. It specifies CASSVNGQFNEQFF.

The J gene is TRBJ2-1, the V gene TRBV29-1; possibly TRBD2 for D (6 bases). The CDR3 totals 13 residues. The V gene lost 3 bases and the J gene lost 3 bases, with 9 bases spanning the gap. The germline gives CDR1 SQVTM, CDR2 ANQGSEA. The CDR3 sequence is CSVEGGYYNEQFF. In DNA form, the CDR3 reads TGCAGCGTTGAGGGGGGATACTACAATGAGCAGTTCTTC.

At least ten counts were recorded for this clonotype. V and J are TRBV20-1 and TRBJ2-3, with 8 bases fitting TRBD1. The V gene end was trimmed by 5 bases and the J gene end by 5 bases; junction bases not matched to a gene: 6. CDR1 and CDR2 (germline): DFQATT, SNEGSKA (reference sequence). The CDR3 runs 13 residues. CDR3 in amino acids: CSADRGEGDTQYF. In DNA, the CDR3 is TGCAGTGCTGACAGGGGCGAGGGAGATACGCAGTATTTT.

This clonotype has a handful of counts. The rearrangement joins TRBV29-1 to TRBJ2-5, with TRBD1 matching 7 bases. CDR1 is SQVTM and CDR2 is ANQGSEA in the germline V gene. The CDR3 extends over 14 amino acids. V was pared by 8 bases and J by 4 bases, with 13 bases of the junction left unmatched. The CDR3 sequence: CSPHNTGEPETQYF. The CDR3 DNA sequence: TGCAGCCCTCATAACACAGGGGAACCAGAGACCCAGTACTTC.

The chain uses TRBV7-8 and TRBJ2-1; no clear D. Germline CDR1 SGHVS, CDR2 FQNEAQ. CDR3 size: 12 residues. V lost 8 bases to trimming and J lost 7 bases, with 12 bases between them. The DNA for the CDR3 is TGTGCCAGCGGCGCTTCATGGAATGAGCAGTTCTTC. It specifies CASGASWNEQFF.

Notes on this clonotype: An end of the junction does not agree with germline; a read error may underlie this. The CDR3 DNA sequence: TGTGCCGGCAGTGTAGATACCGCCGATGAGCAGTTCTTC. Protein sequence: CAGSVDTADEQFF. The chain employs TRBV2 and TRBJ2-1; no clear D gene. CDR1 is SNHLY and CDR2 is FYNNEI in the germline V gene. The CDR3 is 13 amino acids.

The gene calls are TRBV7-3 and TRBJ2-5, with 8 nucleotides matching TRBD1. CDR1 and CDR2 (germline): SGHTA, FQGTGA. The CDR3 contains 16 residues. J gave up 3 bases and V 9 bases, and 15 bases lay outside the gene matches. The CDR3 is CASSLGAGGSEETQYF. The CDR3 DNA is TGTGCCAGTTCTTTAGGGGCAGGGGGCTCCGAAGAGACCCAGTACTTC.

This clonotype showed up just a few times. The chain uses TRBV12-3 or TRBV12-4 and TRBJ2-7, with D possibly TRBD2 on 6 matching bases. V shed 1 base and J shed 0 bases, with 10 bases lying between them. The CDR3 totals 15 residues. In DNA, the CDR3 is TGTGCCAGCAGTTTAGAGGCGGGGAACTCCTACGAGCAGTACTTC. Protein product: CASSLEAGNSYEQYF.

The V call is TRBV5-1, the J call TRBJ2-5, with D maybe TRBD1 (5 bases). Trimming stripped 2 bases from V and 4 bases from J, with 12 bases between. This CDR3 comprises 14 residues. From germline, CDR1 is SGHRS and CDR2 YFSETQ. The DNA for the CDR3 is TGCGCCAGCAGCTTACAAAGGACACGAGAGACCCAGTACTTC. The encoded protein is CASSLQRTRETQYF.

The chain links TRBV25-1 to TRBJ2-5; 7 nucleotides line up with TRBD2. J gave up 2 bases and V 3 bases, and 6 bases lay outside the gene matches. Germline V gene data show CDR1 as MGHDK and CDR2 as SYGVNS. CDR3 size: 15 residues. DNA of the CDR3: TGTGCCAGCAGTGATTCGCCAGCGGGACAAGAGACCCAGTACTTC. Protein sequence: CASSDSPAGQETQYF.

V is TRBV6-5 and J is TRBJ1-6; D possibly corresponds to TRBD1 (5 bases). Trimming cost V 2 bases and J 0 bases, with 14 bases left between them. Germline CDR1 reads MNHEY; CDR2 reads SVGAGI. This CDR3 has 18 amino acids. CDR3 bases: TGTGCCAGCAGTTACCACTGGGGCGAAAGCTCCTATAATTCACCCCTCCACTTT. Its protein product is CASSYHWGESSYNSPLHF.

The sample holds a few counts of this clonotype. This chain joins TRBV6-6 and TRBJ1-1; 9 bases are shared with TRBD1. V shed 2 bases, J shed 8 bases, and the junction held 0 bases outside the gene matches. The CDR3 sequence is 12 residues long. Germline CDR1 MNHNY, CDR2 SVGAGI (reference sequence). For the CDR3, the DNA is TGTGCCAGCAGTTACGGACAGGGGGAAGCTTTCTTT. Protein sequence: CASSYGQGEAFF.

In regard to this clonotype: Germline is not matched at one junction end, which may reflect a read error. CDR3 bases: TGCGCCCGCAGCCGGGGACAGGGGAGCGCAGATACGCAGTATTTT. Translating it yields CARSRGQGSADTQYF. J is TRBJ2-3 and V is TRBV5-1, with 10 bases fitting TRBD1. Germline-derived CDR1 and CDR2 are SGHRS and YFSETQ. The CDR3 has 15 amino acids.

Only a few counts were recorded for this clonotype. The rearrangement links TRBV18 to TRBJ1-2, with D perhaps TRBD1 (5 bases). V lost 2 bases and J lost 2, with 9 bases in between. There are 14 residues in the CDR3. Per the germline V gene, CDR1 is KGHSH and CDR2 is LQKENI. The CDR3 sequence is CASSPRDLNYGYTF. The CDR3 nucleotides read TGTGCCAGCTCACCAAGGGACCTCAACTATGGCTACACCTTC.

This chain joins TRBV12-3 or TRBV12-4 and TRBJ1-2; D is unresolved. Trimming pared 3 bases from V and 5 bases from J, leaving 10 bases between. The CDR3 has 13 amino acids. The CDR3 region is CASSLGPQYGYTF. The CDR3 coding sequence is TGTGCCAGCAGTTTGGGCCCACAGTATGGCTACACCTTC.

Ten or more counts support this clonotype. The rearrangement joins TRBV2 to TRBJ2-5; no clear D. The germline CDR1 and CDR2 sequences are SNHLY and FYNNEI. This CDR3 contains 10 residues. V was shortened by 4 bases and J by 4 bases, with 1 base between the two germline ends. Here the CDR3 DNA reads TGTGCCAGCAGTGTAGAGACCCAGTACTTC. Encoded protein: CASSVETQYF.

This clonotype was detected only a few times. The chain combines TRBV20-1 with TRBJ2-3; 9 positions match TRBD1. The germline gives CDR1 DFQATT, CDR2 SNEGSKA (reference sequence). Trimming at V came to 3 bases and at J to 1 base, leaving 5 bases not matched to a gene. This CDR3 region has 15 residues. CDR3 bases: TGCAGTGCTAGGGGACAGGGAAAGGGCACAGATACGCAGTATTTT. This codes for CSARGQGKGTDTQYF.

This clonotype was counted a few times. This CDR3 is CASSITYNEQFF. Written as DNA, the CDR3 is TGTGCCAGCAGCATTACCTACAATGAGCAGTTCTTC. The chain uses TRBV11-2 and TRBJ2-1; D is unresolved. Germline V CDR1 and CDR2: SGHAT, FQNNGV. The CDR3 runs to 12 residues. V dropped 5 bases and J dropped 2 bases, with 4 bases sitting between them.

The rearrangement links TRBV6-1 to TRBJ2-2, with D maybe TRBD2 (5 bases). V lost 6 bases and J lost 0, with 8 bases in between. The CDR3 is 14 residues long. The germline gives CDR1 MNHNS, CDR2 SASEGT. CDR3 in amino acids: CASSVAPNTGELFF. DNA of the CDR3: TGTGCCAGCAGCGTAGCGCCGAACACCGGGGAGCTGTTTTTT.